These 10 T cell receptor beta chains were all obtained from the same sample, sequenced in a study of T cell responses to AZD1222 COVID-19 vaccine. TCRdb's copy holds only in-frame clones and misses some; the assay was immunoSEQ multiplex PCR. The table lists under 150,000 clones, around 93% of them singletons. The sequenced sample was peripheral blood, obtained on day 0 of AZD1222 vaccination. The receptors were sampled from an adult in good health.

The CDR3, as DNA: TGTGCCAGCAGAATGACGGGAAACGGGCCCCAGCATTTT. As protein: CASRMTGNGPQHF. The chain is built from TRBV2 and TRBJ1-5, with D unresolved. Germline V gene data show CDR1 as SNHLY and CDR2 as FYNNEI. CDR3 size: 13 residues. The V and J ends lost 6 bases and 9 bases respectively, with 15 bases between them.

This sequence joins TRBV9 and TRBJ1-2, with TRBD1 identical over 10 bases. The CDR3 sequence is 16 residues long. Germline V gene lookup returns CDR1 SGDLS and CDR2 YYNGEE. V shed 0 bases, J shed 5 bases, and the junction held 7 bases outside the gene matches. The CDR3 coding sequence is TGTGCCAGCAGCGTAGTCCCCGGACAGGGGGGTTATGGCTACACCTTC. Residues: CASSVVPGQGGYGYTF. Variable domain in full (rest from reference TRBV9 and TRBJ1-2): DSGVTQTPKHLITATGQRVTLRCSPRSGDLSVYWYQQSLDQGLQFLIQYYNGEERAKGNILERFSAQQFPDLHSELNLSSLELGDSALYFCASSVVPGQGGYGYTFGSGTRLTVV.

In nucleotides, the CDR3 is TGTGCCAGCAGCCAACGTTCGGGAGGGTTCACAGATACGCAGTATTTT. This encodes CASSQRSGGFTDTQYF. The V call is TRBV4-2, the J call TRBJ2-3, with 8 positions matching TRBD2. The V gene end was trimmed by 2 bases and the J gene end by 2 bases; junction bases not matched to a gene: 6. Per the germline V gene, CDR1 is LGHNA and CDR2 is YNFKEQ. The CDR3 has 16 residues.

The genes are TRBV5-1 and TRBJ1-4; TRBD1 matches at 9 bases. Per germline, CDR1 SGHRS and CDR2 YFSETQ. V lost 3 bases and J lost 4; bases outside the gene matches: 4. The CDR3 runs 15 residues. The CDR3: CASSSQGQGNEKLFF. DNA for the CDR3: TGCGCCAGCAGCTCACAGGGACAGGGTAATGAAAAACTGTTTTTT.

V usage is TRBV12-5 and J usage is TRBJ1-1; D gene uncertain. The CDR3 runs to 14 residues. CDR1 is LGHNT, CDR2 FRNRAP, per germline. The V and J ends lost 7 bases and 0 bases respectively, with 12 bases between them. Here the CDR3 DNA reads TGTGCTAGTGCCCTAGACACCGTGAACACTGAAGCTTTCTTT. This translates into CASALDTVNTEAFF.

This rearrangement joins TRBV4-1 to TRBJ1-6; D is possibly TRBD1 (6 bases). CDR3 size: 15 residues. V shed 3 bases and J shed 3 bases, with 9 bases lying between them. Germline CDR1 and CDR2: MGHRA and YSYEKL. CDR3 protein: CASSQPGVYNSPLHF. The CDR3 DNA follows: TGCGCCAGCAGCCAGCCAGGGGTCTATAATTCACCCCTCCACTTT.

V and J are TRBV19 and TRBJ1-6, with a possible D match to TRBD1 (5 bases). This CDR3 region has 14 residues. The germline V gene has CDR1 LNHDA and CDR2 SQIVND (reference sequence). V dropped 6 bases and J dropped 7 bases, with 13 bases sitting between them. CDR3 DNA: TGTGCCAGTAGCTACGGGACGTCGAATTCACCCCTCCACTTT. Amino acids: CASSYGTSNSPLHF.

The V call is TRBV30, the J call TRBJ2-2; D not resolved. Germline CDR1 and CDR2: GTSNPN and SVGIG (reference sequence). The CDR3 consists of 13 residues. The V gene lost 3 bases and the J gene lost 0 bases, with 5 bases spanning the gap. The CDR3 is CAWSPTNTGELFF. In DNA form, the CDR3 reads TGTGCCTGGAGCCCCACGAACACCGGGGAGCTGTTTTTT.

The gene calls are TRBV24-1 and TRBJ2-1, with unresolved D. Germline V gene sequence: CDR1 KGHDR, CDR2 SFDVKD. The CDR3 runs 17 residues. Deletions cut 4 bases from V and 0 bases from J, with 15 bases between. CDR3 in amino acids: CATSDPSRRDSYNEQFF. For the CDR3, the DNA is TGTGCCACCAGTGACCCGTCTCGAAGGGACTCCTACAATGAGCAGTTCTTC.

V gene TRBV28 combines with J gene TRBJ2-1; perhaps D is TRBD1 or TRBD2 (6 bases each). This CDR3 has 16 residues. V was trimmed by 3 bases and J by 8 bases, leaving 20 bases between them. Per germline, CDR1 MDHEN and CDR2 SYDVKM. This CDR3 is CASSFGGWGRRDEQFF. Written as DNA, the CDR3 is TGTGCCAGCAGTTTCGGGGGCTGGGGGCGCAGGGATGAGCAGTTCTTC.